This T cell receptor (beta chain) was captured in a study of regulatory T cells in long-lasting Graves disease. For TCR beta, libraries came from iRepertoire HTBI primers and Arm-PCR of CDR3 regions. TCRdb passed the multiplex PCR reads through MiXCR, listing each CDR3 protein once. The top ten hold 15% to 20% of the sample, which has over 500,000 distinct CDR3 sequences, about 15% seen once. Time point noted: newly diagnosed GD, antithyroid drugs for less than 3 months. Preparation of the TCR library used RNA extracted from PBMCs. The length of the CDR3 is 14 residues. Germline-derived CDR1 and CDR2 are SQVTM and ANQGSEA. With 6 bases removed from V and 10 bases from J, the gap between germline ends came to 21 bases. This sample also belongs to another study, concerning T cells in Graves' hyperthyroidism and ophthalmopathy.

This chain uses TRBV29-1 with TRBJ1-4; a weak D match, TRBD1 (6 bases). The sequence was obtained from a woman aged 30 to 39 with Graves disease. This specimen consisted of peripheral blood mononuclear cells (PBMCs), obtained at new diagnosis, from a patient treated with antithyroid drugs. The CDR3 is CSVGDGTTSGKLFF. The CDR3 bases are TGCAGCGTGGGCGACGGGACAACTTCGGGAAAACTGTTTTTT.